This passage covers 14 T cell receptor beta chains from one sample sequenced in a study of blood T cell repertoires in COVID-19. Sequenced by immunoSEQ multiplex PCR; TCRdb stores in-frame clones only, minus some. The sample holds 100,000 to 150,000 clones; roughly four fifths are singletons and the top ten take approximately 12%. Sequencing was done on a sample of peripheral blood. The receptors derive from a man in his sixties with acute or convalescent COVID-19.

In nucleotides, the CDR3 is TGTGCCGTGGCAGCGGGAGGCCAAGAGACCCAGTACTTC. Its translation is CAVAAGGQETQYF. The rearrangement links TRBV30 to TRBJ2-5, with 9 bases matching TRBD2. From germline, CDR1 is GTSNPN and CDR2 SVGIG (reference sequence). The CDR3 contains 13 residues. Trimming cost V 8 bases and J 1 base; bases outside gene matches: 5.

This clone showed up many times. The chain has TRBV10-1 and TRBJ2-1; TRBD2 might be the D (6 bases). With 3 bases removed from V and 7 bases from J, the gap between germline ends came to 16 bases. The CDR3 length is 15 residues. Germline values: CDR1 WNHNN, CDR2 SYGVQD (reference sequence). In DNA, the CDR3 is TGCGCCAGCAGTGACCCCGGGACTGGGGGGAATGAGCAGTTCTTC. It is translated as CASSDPGTGGNEQFF.

CDR3 in DNA: TGTGCCAGTAGTCCTGCGGGAGATGACTACGAGCAGTACTTC. It specifies CASSPAGDDYEQYF. J is TRBJ2-7 and V is TRBV19; 7 bases line up with TRBD2. Per germline, CDR1 LNHDA and CDR2 SQIVND (reference sequence). The V and J ends lost 5 bases and 3 bases, in that order; junction bases with no gene match: 7. CDR3 length equals 14 residues.

J is TRBJ2-2 and V is TRBV5-1; 7 bases fit TRBD1. Germline assignment: CDR1 SGHRS and CDR2 YFSETQ. Trimming removed 0 bases from V and 4 bases from J; junction bases left unmatched: 3. The CDR3 runs 15 residues. The CDR3 DNA is TGCGCCAGCAGCTTGGGGCGACAGGGCACCGGGGAGCTGTTTTTT. This encodes CASSLGRQGTGELFF.

The chain joins TRBV9 to TRBJ2-3, with 11 positions matching TRBD2. V shed 2 bases and J 6 bases; nucleotides not matched to a gene: 5. Per the germline V gene, CDR1 is SGDLS and CDR2 is YYNGEE. The CDR3 totals 15 residues. CDR3 nucleotide sequence: TGTGCCAGCAGCGTGGGTAGCGGGAGGGTGGATACGCAGTATTTT. It codes for CASSVGSGRVDTQYF.

The chain is built from TRBV5-1 and TRBJ2-5; D might be TRBD1 (5 bases). This CDR3 comprises 15 residues. Trimming left V 0 bases short and J 5 bases short, with 14 bases between. Germline CDR1 and CDR2: SGHRS and YFSETQ. Written as DNA, the CDR3 is TGCGCCAGCAGCTTGGCCGGCCAGGGCGGCGAGACCCAGTACTTC. Its protein product is CASSLAGQGGETQYF.

The chain has TRBV6-5 and TRBJ1-2; weak D call: TRBD1 (5 bases). The V gene's germline CDR1 is MNHEY and CDR2 SVGAGI. This CDR3 is 14 amino acids long. Trimming pared 6 bases from V and 8 bases from J, leaving 19 bases between. The CDR3 coding sequence is TGTGCCAGCAGGTCGCGGGACCCGCTTTGGGGCTACACCTTC. Amino acid sequence: CASRSRDPLWGYTF.

The chain carries TRBV6-1 and TRBJ1-5, with D perhaps TRBD1 (6 bases). Trimming took off 1 base at V and 3 bases at J, with 13 bases between the two ends. The germline V gene has CDR1 MNHNS and CDR2 SASEGT. The CDR3 length is 16 residues. DNA of the CDR3: TGTGCCAGCAGTGAAGAGGGCAGGGGCTACAATCAGCCCCAGCATTTT. Translated: CASSEEGRGYNQPQHF.

This clone was detected only once. The rearrangement links TRBV28 to TRBJ2-2; D is possibly TRBD1 (5 bases). This CDR3 is 12 amino acids long. Trimming shortened V by 10 bases and J by 9 bases, and 15 bases separated the two germline ends. From germline, CDR1 is MDHEN and CDR2 SYDVKM. CDR3 bases: TGTGCCAATCACGCAGGGTTCCGGGAGCTGTTTTTT. Translating it yields CANHAGFRELFF.

The chain joins TRBV6-5 to TRBJ2-5, with D possibly TRBD2 on 6 matching bases. The CDR3 sequence is 14 residues long. CDR1 and CDR2 from the germline V gene are MNHEY and SVGAGI. Trimming left V 2 bases short and J 0 bases short, with 7 bases between. CDR3 in DNA: TGTGCCAGCAGTTACGGGGGGAACCAAGAGACCCAGTACTTC. Amino acid sequence: CASSYGGNQETQYF.

This clone was observed many times. The gene calls are TRBV19 and TRBJ2-7, with TRBD2 as a possible D gene (5 bases). The V end was cut by 3 bases, the J end by 6 bases, with 15 bases between. The CDR3 is made up of 14 amino acids. Germline V lookup: CDR1 LNHDA, CDR2 SQIVND (reference sequence). As DNA, the CDR3 is TGTGCCAGTAGTATGTATCGTGAGGGCTCCGAGCAGTACTTC. Translated: CASSMYREGSEQYF.

The chain has TRBV5-1 and TRBJ2-1, with TRBD2 matching over 9 bases. Losses at the gene ends were 3 bases for V and 5 bases for J; bases not matched to a gene: 12. The length of the CDR3 is 17 residues. Per germline, CDR1 SGHRS and CDR2 YFSETQ. CDR3 DNA: TGCGCCAGCAGCTCGCTTAGCGGGAGTTTGGGGCACAATGAGCAGTTCTTC. This gives the protein CASSSLSGSLGHNEQFF.

This sequence joins TRBV27 and TRBJ2-3; 8 bases match TRBD1. The trim removed 2 bases at V and 6 bases at J, leaving 13 bases unmatched. Germline CDR1 and CDR2: MNHEY and SMNVEV (reference sequence). The CDR3 is 17 residues long. The CDR3 region has the DNA TGTGCCAGCAGTTTACTGGGACTTGCAGGGGGCCCGGATACGCAGTATTTT. Translation gives CASSLLGLAGGPDTQYF.

This sequence joins TRBV11-2 and TRBJ2-7, with D uncertain. Germline-derived CDR1 and CDR2 are SGHAT and FQNNGV. The CDR3 length is 15 residues. V was shortened by 3 bases and J by 0 bases, with 12 bases between the two germline ends. This chain's CDR3 is CASSFGQVNSYEQYF. CDR3 coding DNA: TGTGCCAGCAGCTTTGGGCAGGTTAACTCCTACGAGCAGTACTTC.